The present entry profiles one T cell receptor (beta chain) with its context. What it recognizes is unknown. These data come from a study of T cell repertoires in cytomegalovirus infection. At the level of the study: It can be stated that public TCR beta signatures indicated CMV infection as well as a matching HLA type.

MiXCR was run by TCRdb on the reads, yielding one entry per CDR3 protein. The sample lists some 940,000 distinct CDR3 sequences, roughly 30% occurring once. General study findings and limits: Predominance within the ex vivo response was attributable to HLA-C-restricted CMV-specific TCR beta clonotypes. People with CMV and the relevant HLA were identified by cumulative public TCR beta family frequency.

Germline V gene sequence: CDR1 SQVTM, CDR2 ANQGSEA. This CDR3 has 12 residues. V lost 4 bases to trimming and J lost 9 bases, with 12 bases between them. V is TRBV29-1 and J is TRBJ2-2, with D possibly being TRBD1 (5 bases). The receptor comes from a human donor in good health (CMV status not recorded). Some clones in this sample may be carry-over from other donors' samples. The sample was cultured CD8+ T cells from PBMCs, taken from culture after CMV antigen stimulation. In DNA, the CDR3 is TGCAGCGTTGTAAGGGGCGACCGGGAGCTGTTTTTT. This gives the protein CSVVRGDRELFF.